Listed below are T cell receptor beta chains from one sample, sequenced in a study of T cell repertoires in cytomegalovirus infection. No cognate antigen is known for these TCRs. In TCRdb, the reads were re-called with MiXCR into one record per CDR3 protein. The table has hundreds of thousands of distinct CDR3 sequences, about 27% seen once. Sequenced here: cultured PBMCs, sampled from culture after CMV antigen stimulation. These receptors were obtained from a human donor in good health (CMV status not recorded). Some clones in this sample may be carry-over from other donors' samples. CDR3s include the opening cysteine and the closing phenylalanine or tryptophan. The D gene is left open where the match is weak. Expanded clones are given a class, and other clones once, few, many or no size at all.

>TRBV4-1|.|TRBJ1-5|many
CASSSGAGINQPQHF
TGCGCCAGCAGTTCAGGAGCGGGAATAAATCAGCCCCAGCATTTT
>TRBV7-2|TRBD1|TRBJ1-1|many
CASSRTGGNTEAFF
TGTGCCAGCAGTCGGACAGGGGGCAACACTGAAGCTTTCTTT
>TRBV7-2|.|TRBJ1-6|few
CASSWDSPLHF
TGTGCCAGCAGCTGGGATTCACCCCTCCACTTT
>TRBV20-1|.|TRBJ2-1|once
CSASGGARRNEQFF
TGCAGTGCTAGTGGAGGGGCCCGGCGCAATGAGCAGTTCTTC
>TRBV6-1|TRBD1|TRBJ1-2|.
CASSLNGQGPYGYTF
TGTGCCAGCAGTCTTAATGGACAGGGTCCCTATGGCTACACCTTC
>TRBV11-2|TRBD1|TRBJ2-3|.
CASSSTGGVTDTQYF
TGTGCCAGCAGCTCGACAGGGGGCGTCACAGATACGCAGTATTTT
>TRBV10-3|.|TRBJ1-5|few
CAISEGKYDSNQPQHF
TGTGCCATCAGTGAAGGCAAGTATGATAGCAATCAGCCCCAGCATTTT
>TRBV14|.|TRBJ2-7|many
CASRRSSGYEQYF
TGTGCCAGCAGAAGGAGCTCGGGGTACGAGCAGTACTTC
>TRBV5-4|.|TRBJ1-1|many
CASTRQMNTEAFF
TGTGCCAGCACCAGACAAATGAACACTGAAGCTTTCTTT
>TRBV12-3/TRBV12-4|.|TRBJ1-1|.
CASSRPRNTEAFF
TGTGCCAGCAGTCGTCCTAGGAACACTGAAGCTTTCTTT
>TRBV7-6|.|TRBJ1-1|few
CASSDYRGGEAFF
TGTGCCAGCAGCGATTATCGTGGAGGTGAAGCTTTCTTT
>TRBV5-1|.|TRBJ1-1|many
CASSLAGMNTEAFF
TGTGCCAGCAGCTTAGCCGGAATGAACACTGAAGCTTTCTTT
>TRBV19|TRBD1|TRBJ2-5|few
CASSTTGGAETQYF
TGTGCCAGTAGTACTACAGGGGGCGCGGAGACCCAGTACTTC
>TRBV27|.|TRBJ2-7|.
CASAERGPYEQYF
TGTGCCAGCGCGGAGAGGGGACCGTACGAGCAGTACTTC
>TRBV19|TRBD1|TRBJ1-2|.
CASSTDRGGYGYTF
TGTGCCAGTAGTACGGACAGGGGAGGCTATGGCTACACCTTC
>TRBV19|TRBD1|TRBJ1-5|few
CASTGQDSNQPQHF
TGTGCCAGTACCGGACAGGATAGCAATCAGCCCCAGCATTTT
>TRBV5-1|TRBD1|TRBJ1-1|few
CASNLGQGMAEAFF
TGCGCCAGTAATCTCGGACAGGGGATGGCTGAAGCTTTCTTT
>TRBV27|TRBD1|TRBJ1-1|.
CASSYGQGAEAFF
TGTGCCAGCAGTTACGGACAGGGGGCTGAAGCTTTCTTT
>TRBV7-2|.|TRBJ2-1|many
CASSSDGSSYNEQFF
TGTGCCAGCAGCTCAGACGGTAGCTCCTACAATGAGCAGTTCTTC
>TRBV6-1|.|TRBJ2-1|few
CASSYAQGSGYNEQFF
TGTGCCAGCAGTTACGCCCAGGGATCGGGCTACAATGAGCAGTTCTTC
>TRBV28|.|TRBJ2-1|.
CASSLCPMGQLAAYNEQFF
TGTGCCAGCAGTCTATGCCCAATGGGACAATTGGCTGCATACAATGAGCAGTTCTTC
>TRBV5-1|.|TRBJ1-1|few
CASKQGSVNTEAFF
TGCGCCAGCAAACAGGGAAGTGTGAACACTGAAGCTTTCTTT